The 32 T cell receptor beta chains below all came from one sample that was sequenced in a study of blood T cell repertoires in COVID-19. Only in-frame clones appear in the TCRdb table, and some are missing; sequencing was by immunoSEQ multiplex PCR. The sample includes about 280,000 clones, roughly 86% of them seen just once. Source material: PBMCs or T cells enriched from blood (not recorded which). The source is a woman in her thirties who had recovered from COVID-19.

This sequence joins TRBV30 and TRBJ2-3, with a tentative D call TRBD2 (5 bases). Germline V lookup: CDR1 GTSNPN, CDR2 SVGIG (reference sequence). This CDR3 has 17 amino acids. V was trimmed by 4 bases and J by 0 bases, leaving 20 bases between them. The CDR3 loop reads CAWTPGGVWTSTDTQYF. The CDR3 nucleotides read TGTGCCTGGACCCCCGGAGGAGTCTGGACTAGCACAGATACGCAGTATTTT.

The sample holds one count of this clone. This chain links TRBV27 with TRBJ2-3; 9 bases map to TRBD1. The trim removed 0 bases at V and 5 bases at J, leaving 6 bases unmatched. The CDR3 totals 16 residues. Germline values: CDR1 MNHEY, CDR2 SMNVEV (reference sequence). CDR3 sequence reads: CASSLSTGGVKDTQYF. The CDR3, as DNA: TGTGCCAGCAGTTTATCGACAGGGGGGGTGAAAGATACGCAGTATTTT.

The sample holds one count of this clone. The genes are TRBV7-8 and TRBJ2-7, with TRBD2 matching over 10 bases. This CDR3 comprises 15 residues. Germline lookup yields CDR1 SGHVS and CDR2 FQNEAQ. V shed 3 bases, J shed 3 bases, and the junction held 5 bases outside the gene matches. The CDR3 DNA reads TGTGCCAGCAGCTTCCTAGCGGGAGCAGACTACGAGCAGTACTTC. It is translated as CASSFLAGADYEQYF.

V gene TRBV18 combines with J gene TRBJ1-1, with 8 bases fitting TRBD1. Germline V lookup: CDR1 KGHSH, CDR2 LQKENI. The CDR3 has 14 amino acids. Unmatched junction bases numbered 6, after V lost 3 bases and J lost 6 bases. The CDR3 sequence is CASSPGVGQAEAFF. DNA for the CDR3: TGTGCCAGCTCACCCGGGGTGGGACAGGCTGAAGCTTTCTTT.

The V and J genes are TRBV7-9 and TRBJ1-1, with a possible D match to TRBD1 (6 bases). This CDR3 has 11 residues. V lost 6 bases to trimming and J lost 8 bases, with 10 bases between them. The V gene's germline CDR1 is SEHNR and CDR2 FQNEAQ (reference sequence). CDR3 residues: CASRITGEAFF. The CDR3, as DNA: TGTGCCAGCAGGATCACAGGGGAAGCTTTCTTT. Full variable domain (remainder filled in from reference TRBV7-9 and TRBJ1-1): DTGVSQNPRHKITKRGQNVTFRCDPISEHNRLYWYRQTLGQGPEFLTYFQNEAQLEKSRLLSDRFSAERPKGSFSTLEIQRTEQGDSAMYLCASRITGEAFFGQGTRLTVV.

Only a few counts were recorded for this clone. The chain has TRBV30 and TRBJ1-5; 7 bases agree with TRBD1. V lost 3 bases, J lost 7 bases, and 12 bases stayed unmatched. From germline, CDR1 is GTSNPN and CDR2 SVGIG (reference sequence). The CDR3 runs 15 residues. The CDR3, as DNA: TGTGCCTGGAGCCAAATGGGCAGGGGGGACCAGCCCCAGCATTTT. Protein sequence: CAWSQMGRGDQPQHF.

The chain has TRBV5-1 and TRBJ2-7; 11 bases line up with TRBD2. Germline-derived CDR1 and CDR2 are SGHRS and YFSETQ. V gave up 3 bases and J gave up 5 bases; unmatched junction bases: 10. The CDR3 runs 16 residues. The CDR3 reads CASSWSTSGSSHEQYF. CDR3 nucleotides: TGCGCCAGCAGCTGGTCTACTAGCGGGAGCAGCCACGAGCAGTACTTC.

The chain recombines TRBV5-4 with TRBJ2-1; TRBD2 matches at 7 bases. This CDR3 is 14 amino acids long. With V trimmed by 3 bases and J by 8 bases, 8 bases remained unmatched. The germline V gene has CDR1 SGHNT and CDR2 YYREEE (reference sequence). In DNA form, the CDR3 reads TGTGCCAGCAGCTCCCTAGCGGTTAACGATGAGCAGTTCTTC. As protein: CASSSLAVNDEQFF. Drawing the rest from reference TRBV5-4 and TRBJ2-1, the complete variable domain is ETGVTQSPTHLIKTRGQQVTLRCSSQSGHNTVSWYQQALGQGPQFIFQYYREEENGRGNFPPRFSGLQFPNYSSELNVNALELDDSALYLCASSSLAVNDEQFFGPGTRLTVL.

This CDR3 reads CSARIGPGDTF. CDR3 DNA: TGCAGTGCTAGGATAGGGCCCGGGGACACCTTC. This chain uses TRBV20-1 with TRBJ1-2, with D unresolved. V was cut by 3 bases and J by 12 bases, with 14 bases left in between. The CDR3 has 11 residues. Germline CDR1 DFQATT, CDR2 SNEGSKA (reference sequence).

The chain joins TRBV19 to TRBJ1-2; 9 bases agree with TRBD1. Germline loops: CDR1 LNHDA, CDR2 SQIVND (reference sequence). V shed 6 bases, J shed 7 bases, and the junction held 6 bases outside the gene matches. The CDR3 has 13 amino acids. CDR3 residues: CASSPGQGLGYTF. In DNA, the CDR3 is TGTGCCAGTAGCCCGGGACAGGGTCTTGGCTACACCTTC.

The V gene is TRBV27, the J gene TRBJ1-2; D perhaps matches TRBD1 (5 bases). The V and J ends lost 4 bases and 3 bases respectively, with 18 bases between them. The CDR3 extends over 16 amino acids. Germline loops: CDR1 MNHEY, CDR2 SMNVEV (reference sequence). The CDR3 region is CASSSRLLDTYYGYTF. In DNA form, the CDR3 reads TGTGCCAGCAGTTCTAGGCTATTGGACACCTACTATGGCTACACCTTC.

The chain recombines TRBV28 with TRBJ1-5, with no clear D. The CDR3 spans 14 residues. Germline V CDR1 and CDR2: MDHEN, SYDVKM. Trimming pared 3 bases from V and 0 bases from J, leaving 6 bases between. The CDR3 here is CASSFQISNQPQHF. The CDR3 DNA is TGTGCCAGCAGTTTCCAGATTAGCAATCAGCCCCAGCATTTT.

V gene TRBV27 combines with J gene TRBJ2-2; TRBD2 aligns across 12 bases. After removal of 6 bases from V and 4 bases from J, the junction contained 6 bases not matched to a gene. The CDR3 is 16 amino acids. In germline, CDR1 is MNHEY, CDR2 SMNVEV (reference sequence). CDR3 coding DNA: TGTGCCAGCAGCCTCGGACTAGCGGGACCCACCGGGGAGCTGTTTTTT. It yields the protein CASSLGLAGPTGELFF.

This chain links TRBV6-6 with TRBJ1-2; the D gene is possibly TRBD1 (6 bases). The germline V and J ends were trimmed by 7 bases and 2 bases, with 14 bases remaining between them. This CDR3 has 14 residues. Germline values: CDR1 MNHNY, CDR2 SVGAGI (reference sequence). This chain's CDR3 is CASNILDRNYGYTF. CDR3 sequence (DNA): TGTGCCAGCAACATCCTAGACAGGAACTATGGCTACACCTTC.

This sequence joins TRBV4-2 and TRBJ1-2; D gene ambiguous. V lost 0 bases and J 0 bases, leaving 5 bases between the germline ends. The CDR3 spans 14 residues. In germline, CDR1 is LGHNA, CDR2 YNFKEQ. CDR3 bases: TGTGCCAGCAGCCAAGATGTAGCTAACTATGGCTACACCTTC. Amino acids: CASSQDVANYGYTF.

The CDR3 region is CASAPGRENTEAFF. CDR3 DNA sequence: TGTGCCAGTGCCCCCGGACGGGAGAACACTGAAGCTTTCTTT. The V gene is TRBV19, the J gene TRBJ1-1; D ambiguous. The length of the CDR3 is 14 residues. Per the germline V gene, CDR1 is LNHDA and CDR2 is SQIVND (reference sequence). V lost 8 bases, J lost 1 base, and 14 bases lay in between.

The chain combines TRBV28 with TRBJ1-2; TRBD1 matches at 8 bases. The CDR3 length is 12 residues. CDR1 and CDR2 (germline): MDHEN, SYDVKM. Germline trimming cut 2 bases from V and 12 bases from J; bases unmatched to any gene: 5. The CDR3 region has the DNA TGTGCCAGCAGTTTAGGCTACAGGGGGGACACCTTC. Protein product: CASSLGYRGDTF.

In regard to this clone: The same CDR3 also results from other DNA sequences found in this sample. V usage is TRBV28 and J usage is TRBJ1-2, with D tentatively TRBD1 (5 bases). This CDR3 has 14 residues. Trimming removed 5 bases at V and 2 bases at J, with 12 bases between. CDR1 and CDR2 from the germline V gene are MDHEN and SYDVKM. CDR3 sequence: CASSPTRQNYGYTF. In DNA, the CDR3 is TGTGCCAGCAGTCCCACTCGACAGAACTATGGCTACACCTTC.

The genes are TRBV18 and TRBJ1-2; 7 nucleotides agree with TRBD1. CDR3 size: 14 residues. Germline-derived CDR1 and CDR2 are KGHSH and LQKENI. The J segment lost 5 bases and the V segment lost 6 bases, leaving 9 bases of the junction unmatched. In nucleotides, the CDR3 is TGTGCCAGCTCTCCTACAGGGGAAGTATATGGCTACACCTTC. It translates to CASSPTGEVYGYTF.

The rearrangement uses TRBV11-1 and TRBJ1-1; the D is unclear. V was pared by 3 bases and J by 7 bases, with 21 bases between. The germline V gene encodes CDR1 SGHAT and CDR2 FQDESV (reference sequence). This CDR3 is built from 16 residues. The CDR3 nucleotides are TGTGCCAGCAGCTTTTATGGCGAGCGGGTCAAGGGTGAAGCTTTCTTT. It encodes CASSFYGERVKGEAFF.

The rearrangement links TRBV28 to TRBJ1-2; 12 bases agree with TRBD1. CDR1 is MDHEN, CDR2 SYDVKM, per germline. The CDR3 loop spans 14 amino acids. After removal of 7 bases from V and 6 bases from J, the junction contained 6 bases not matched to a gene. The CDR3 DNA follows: TGTGCCAGCATTGACCGGGACAGGGGGCATGGCTACACCTTC. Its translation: CASIDRDRGHGYTF.

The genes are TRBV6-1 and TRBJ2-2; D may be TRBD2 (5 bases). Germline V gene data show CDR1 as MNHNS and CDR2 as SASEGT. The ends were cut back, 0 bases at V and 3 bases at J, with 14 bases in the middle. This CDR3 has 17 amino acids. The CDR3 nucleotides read TGTGCCAGCAGTGAAGCAGCTCTAGCTGGATACACCGGGGAGCTGTTTTTT. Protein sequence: CASSEAALAGYTGELFF.

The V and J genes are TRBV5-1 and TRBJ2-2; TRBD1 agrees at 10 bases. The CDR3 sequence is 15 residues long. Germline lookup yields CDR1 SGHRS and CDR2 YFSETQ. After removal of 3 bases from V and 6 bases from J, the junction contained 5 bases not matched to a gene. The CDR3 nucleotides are TGCGCCAGCAGCTGGGGGACAGGGGAGGCCGGGGAGCTGTTTTTT. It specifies CASSWGTGEAGELFF. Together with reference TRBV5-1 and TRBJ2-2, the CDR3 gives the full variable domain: KAGVTQTPRYLIKTRGQQVTLSCSPISGHRSVSWYQQTPGQGLQFLFEYFSETQRNKGNFPGRFSGRQFSNSRSEMNVSTLELGDSALYLCASSWGTGEAGELFFGEGSRLTVL.

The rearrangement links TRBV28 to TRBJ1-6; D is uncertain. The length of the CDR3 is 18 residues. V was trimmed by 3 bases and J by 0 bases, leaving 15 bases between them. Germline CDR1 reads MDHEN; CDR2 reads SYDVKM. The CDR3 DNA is TGTGCCAGCAGTTTTAGTGGCGGGCCCAGCTCCTATAATTCACCCCTCCACTTT. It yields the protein CASSFSGGPSSYNSPLHF.

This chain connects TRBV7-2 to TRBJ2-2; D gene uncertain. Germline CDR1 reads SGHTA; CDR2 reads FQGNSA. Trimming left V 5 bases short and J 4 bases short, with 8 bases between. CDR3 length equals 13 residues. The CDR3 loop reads CASSIPFTGELFF. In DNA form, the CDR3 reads TGTGCCAGCAGCATTCCCTTCACCGGGGAGCTGTTTTTT.

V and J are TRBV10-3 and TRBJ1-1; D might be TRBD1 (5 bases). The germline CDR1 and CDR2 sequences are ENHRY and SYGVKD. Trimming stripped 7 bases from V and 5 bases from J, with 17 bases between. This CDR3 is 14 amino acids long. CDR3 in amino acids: CAITASGQKTEAFF. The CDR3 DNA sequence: TGTGCCATCACCGCCTCAGGGCAGAAGACTGAAGCTTTCTTT.

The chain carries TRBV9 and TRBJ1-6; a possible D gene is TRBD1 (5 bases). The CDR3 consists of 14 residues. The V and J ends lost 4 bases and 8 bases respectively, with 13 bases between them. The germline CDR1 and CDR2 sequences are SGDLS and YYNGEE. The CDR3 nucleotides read TGTGCCAGCAGCCCCCACAGGAGCGATTCACCCCTCCACTTT. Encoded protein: CASSPHRSDSPLHF.

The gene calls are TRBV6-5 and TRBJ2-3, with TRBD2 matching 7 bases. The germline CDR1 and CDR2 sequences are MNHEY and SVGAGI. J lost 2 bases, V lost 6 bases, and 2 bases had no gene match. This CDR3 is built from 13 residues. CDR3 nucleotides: TGTGCCAGCAGGCGGGACTACACAGATACGCAGTATTTT. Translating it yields CASRRDYTDTQYF.

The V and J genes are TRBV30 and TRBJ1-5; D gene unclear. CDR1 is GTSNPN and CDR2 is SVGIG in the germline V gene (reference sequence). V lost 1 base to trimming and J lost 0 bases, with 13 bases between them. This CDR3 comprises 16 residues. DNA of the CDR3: TGTGCCTGGAGTGAGTTTTTGTGGCCTAGCAATCAGCCCCAGCATTTT. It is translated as CAWSEFLWPSNQPQHF.

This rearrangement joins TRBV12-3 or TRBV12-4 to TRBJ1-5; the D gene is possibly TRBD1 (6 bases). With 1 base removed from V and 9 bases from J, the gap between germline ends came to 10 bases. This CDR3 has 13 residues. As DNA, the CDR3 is TGTGCCAGCAGTTTAGGGGGGCGGAGGCCCCAGCATTTT. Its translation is CASSLGGRRPQHF.

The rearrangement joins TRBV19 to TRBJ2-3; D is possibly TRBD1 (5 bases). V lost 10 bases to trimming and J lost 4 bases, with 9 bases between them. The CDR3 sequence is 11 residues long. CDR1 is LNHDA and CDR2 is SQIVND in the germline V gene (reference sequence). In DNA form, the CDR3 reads TGTGCCACGACAGAGGCAGATACGCAGTATTTT. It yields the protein CATTEADTQYF.

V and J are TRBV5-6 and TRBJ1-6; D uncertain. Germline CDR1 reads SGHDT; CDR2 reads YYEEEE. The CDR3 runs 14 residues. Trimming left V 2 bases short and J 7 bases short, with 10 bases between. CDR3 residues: CASSFGVANSPLHF. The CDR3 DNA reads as TGTGCCAGCAGCTTCGGAGTCGCAAATTCACCCCTCCACTTT.